The rows below give T cell receptor beta chains drawn from one sample of a study of lymphopenia after photon versus proton radiotherapy. Libraries were prepared by immunoSEQ multiplex PCR; TCRdb keeps only in-frame clonotypes and omits some of them. The data hold 25,000 to 30,000 clones, with 85% to 90% observed a single time. The sequenced sample was peripheral blood, obtained from a patient treated with photon-based radiotherapy. The source of these receptors is a man aged 30 to 39 with gastric cancer. Both conserved end residues are part of each CDR3. D genes are given only for firm matches. Size is omitted from some rows. Given values are once, few, many or a class for expanded clones.

J,length,size,V,D,CDR3,DNA
TRBJ2-2,14,.,TRBV7-9,.,CASSLADSGGELFF,TGTGCCAGCAGCTTAGCCGACAGCGGGGGGGAGCTGTTTTTT
TRBJ2-1,14,.,TRBV21-1,.,CASSKVPRSHEQFF,TGTGCCAGCAGCAAAGTCCCTCGGTCCCATGAGCAGTTCTTC
TRBJ2-1,15,.,TRBV11-3,TRBD2,CASSLGETSANEQFF,TGTGCCAGCAGCTTAGGTGAGACTAGCGCCAATGAGCAGTTCTTC
TRBJ2-2,18,.,TRBV9,TRBD2,CASSLGTSGRRITGELFF,TGTGCCAGCAGCCTTGGGACTAGCGGGAGAAGAATCACCGGGGAGCTGTTTTTT
TRBJ2-5,11,.,TRBV7-8,.,CASSLPETQYF,TGTGCCAGCAGCCTCCCCGAGACCCAGTACTTC
TRBJ1-1,13,.,TRBV11-3,TRBD1,CASSSHRGTEAFF,TGTGCCAGCAGCTCTCACAGGGGAACTGAAGCTTTCTTT
TRBJ1-4,14,.,TRBV18,TRBD1,CASSLGTVNEKLFF,TGTGCCAGCTCGCTGGGGACAGTTAATGAAAAACTGTTTTTT
TRBJ2-3,15,.,TRBV9,TRBD2,CASSDPGLVTDTQYF,TGTGCCAGCAGCGATCCGGGACTAGTCACAGATACGCAGTATTTT
TRBJ2-3,14,.,TRBV10-3,.,CAISEAVATDTQYF,TGTGCCATCAGTGAGGCGGTAGCGACAGATACGCAGTATTTT
TRBJ2-3,16,.,TRBV19,TRBD1,CASSFPATGDTDTQYF,TGTGCCAGTAGTTTCCCCGCGACAGGGGACACAGATACGCAGTATTTT
TRBJ2-3,22,once,TRBV5-1,TRBD2,CASSLTSGGAQIDAPSTDTQYF,TGCGCCAGCAGCTTGACTAGCGGGGGGGCCCAAATAGATGCTCCTAGCACAGATACGCAGTATTTT
TRBJ1-5,13,.,TRBV15,TRBD1,CATSPGTGQPQHF,TGTGCCACCAGCCCGGGGACAGGGCAGCCCCAGCATTTT
TRBJ2-1,15,.,TRBV5-4,.,CASSLDPGAYNEQFF,TGTGCCAGCAGCTTGGACCCAGGGGCTTACAATGAGCAGTTCTTC
TRBJ2-7,13,.,TRBV28,TRBD1,CASSWSRGYEQYF,TGTGCCAGCAGCTGGAGCAGGGGGTACGAGCAGTACTTC
TRBJ2-7,17,.,TRBV7-2,.,CASSHKRGSAGPYEQYF,TGTGCCAGCAGCCACAAACGCGGGTCCGCGGGGCCCTACGAGCAGTACTTC